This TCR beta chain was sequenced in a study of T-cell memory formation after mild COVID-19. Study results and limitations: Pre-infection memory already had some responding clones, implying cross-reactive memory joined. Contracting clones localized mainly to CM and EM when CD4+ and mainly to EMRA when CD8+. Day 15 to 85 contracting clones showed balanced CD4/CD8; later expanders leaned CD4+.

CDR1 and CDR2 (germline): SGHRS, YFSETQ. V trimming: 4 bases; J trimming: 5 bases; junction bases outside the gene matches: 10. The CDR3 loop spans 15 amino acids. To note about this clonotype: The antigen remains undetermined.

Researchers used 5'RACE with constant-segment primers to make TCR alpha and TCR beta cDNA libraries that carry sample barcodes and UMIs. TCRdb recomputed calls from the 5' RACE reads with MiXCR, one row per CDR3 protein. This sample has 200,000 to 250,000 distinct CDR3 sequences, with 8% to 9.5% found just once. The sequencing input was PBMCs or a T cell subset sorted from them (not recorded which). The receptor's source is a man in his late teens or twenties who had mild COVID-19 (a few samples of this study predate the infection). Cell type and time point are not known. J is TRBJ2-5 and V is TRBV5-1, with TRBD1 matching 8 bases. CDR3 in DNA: TGCGCCAGCAGCGGAACAGGGGGTGGAAGCGAGACCCAGTACTTC. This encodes CASSGTGGGSETQYF.